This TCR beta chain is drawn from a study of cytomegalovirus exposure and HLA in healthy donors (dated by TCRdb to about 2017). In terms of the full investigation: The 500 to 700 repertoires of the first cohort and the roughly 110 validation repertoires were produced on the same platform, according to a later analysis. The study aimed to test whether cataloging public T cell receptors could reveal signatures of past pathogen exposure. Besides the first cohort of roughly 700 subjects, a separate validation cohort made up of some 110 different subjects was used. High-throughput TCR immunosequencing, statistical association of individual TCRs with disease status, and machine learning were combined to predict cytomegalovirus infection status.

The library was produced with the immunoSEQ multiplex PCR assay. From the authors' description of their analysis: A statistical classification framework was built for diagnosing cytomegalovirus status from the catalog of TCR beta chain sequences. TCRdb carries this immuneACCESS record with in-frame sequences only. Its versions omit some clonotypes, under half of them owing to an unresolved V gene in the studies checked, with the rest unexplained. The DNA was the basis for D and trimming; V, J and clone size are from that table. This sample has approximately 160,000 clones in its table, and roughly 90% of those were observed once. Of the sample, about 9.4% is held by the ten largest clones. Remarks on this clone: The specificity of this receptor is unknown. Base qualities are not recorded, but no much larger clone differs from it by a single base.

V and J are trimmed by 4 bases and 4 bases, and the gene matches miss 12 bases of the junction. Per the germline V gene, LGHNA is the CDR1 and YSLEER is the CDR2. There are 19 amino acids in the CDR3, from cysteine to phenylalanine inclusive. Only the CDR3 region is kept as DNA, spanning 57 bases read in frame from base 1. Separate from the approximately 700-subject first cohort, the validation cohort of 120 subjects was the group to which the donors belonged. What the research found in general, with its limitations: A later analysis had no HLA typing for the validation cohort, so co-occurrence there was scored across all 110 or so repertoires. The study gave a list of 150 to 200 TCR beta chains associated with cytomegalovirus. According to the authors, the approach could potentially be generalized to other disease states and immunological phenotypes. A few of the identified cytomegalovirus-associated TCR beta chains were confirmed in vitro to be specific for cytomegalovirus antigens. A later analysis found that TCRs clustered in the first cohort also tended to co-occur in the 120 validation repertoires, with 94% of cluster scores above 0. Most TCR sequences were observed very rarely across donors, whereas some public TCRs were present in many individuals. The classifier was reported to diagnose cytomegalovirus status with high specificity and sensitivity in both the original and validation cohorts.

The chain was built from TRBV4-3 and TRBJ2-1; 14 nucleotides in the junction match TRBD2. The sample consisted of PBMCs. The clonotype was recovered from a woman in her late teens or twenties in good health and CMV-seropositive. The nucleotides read TGCGCCAGCAGCCTTCGACTAGCGGGAGGGCGCGGCCTATACAATGAGCAGTTCTTC. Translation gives CASSLRLAGGRGLYNEQFF.